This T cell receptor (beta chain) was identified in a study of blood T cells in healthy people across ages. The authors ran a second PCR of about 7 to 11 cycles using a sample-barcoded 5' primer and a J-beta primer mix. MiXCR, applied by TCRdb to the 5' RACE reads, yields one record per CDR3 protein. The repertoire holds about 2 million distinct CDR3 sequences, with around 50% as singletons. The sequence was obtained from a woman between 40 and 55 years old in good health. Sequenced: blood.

The CDR3 sequence: CASSLALGTDNYGYTF. In nucleotides, the CDR3 is TGCGCCAGCAGCTTGGCTTTGGGGACGGACAACTATGGCTACACCTTC. The V gene is TRBV5-1, the J gene TRBJ1-2; a possible D gene is TRBD1 (5 bases). V was cut by 0 bases and J by 2 bases, with 14 bases left in between. Germline values: CDR1 SGHRS, CDR2 YFSETQ. This CDR3 has 16 residues.